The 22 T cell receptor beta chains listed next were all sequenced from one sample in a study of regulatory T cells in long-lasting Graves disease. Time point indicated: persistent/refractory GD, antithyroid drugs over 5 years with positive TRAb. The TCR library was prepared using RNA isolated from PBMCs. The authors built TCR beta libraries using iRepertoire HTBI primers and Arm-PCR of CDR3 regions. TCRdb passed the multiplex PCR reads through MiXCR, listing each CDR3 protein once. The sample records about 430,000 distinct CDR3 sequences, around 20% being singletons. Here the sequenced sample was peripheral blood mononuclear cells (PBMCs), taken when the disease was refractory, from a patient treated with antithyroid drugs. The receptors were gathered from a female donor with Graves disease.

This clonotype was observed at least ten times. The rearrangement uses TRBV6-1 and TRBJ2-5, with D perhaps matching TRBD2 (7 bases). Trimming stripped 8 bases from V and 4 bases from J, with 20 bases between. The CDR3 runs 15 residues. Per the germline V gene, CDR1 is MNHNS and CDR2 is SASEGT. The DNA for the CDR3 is TGTGCCAGCTCTGTGGGGGCGGGAGTCTCAGAGACCCAGTACTTC. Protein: CASSVGAGVSETQYF.

The CDR3 sequence is CASSEVYGYTF. The CDR3 region has the DNA TGTGCCAGCAGTGAGGTCTATGGCTACACCTTC. The chain combines TRBV6-1 with TRBJ1-2; D is unresolved. Trimming took off 3 bases at V and 4 bases at J, with 3 bases between the two ends. Germline assignment: CDR1 MNHNS and CDR2 SASEGT. This CDR3 has 11 amino acids.

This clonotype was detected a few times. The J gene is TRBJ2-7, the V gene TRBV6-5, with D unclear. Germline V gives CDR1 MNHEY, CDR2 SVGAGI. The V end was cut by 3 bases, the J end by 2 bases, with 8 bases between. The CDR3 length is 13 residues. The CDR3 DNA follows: TGTGCCAGCAGTTATGAGAAAACCTACGAGCAGTACTTC. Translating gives CASSYEKTYEQYF.

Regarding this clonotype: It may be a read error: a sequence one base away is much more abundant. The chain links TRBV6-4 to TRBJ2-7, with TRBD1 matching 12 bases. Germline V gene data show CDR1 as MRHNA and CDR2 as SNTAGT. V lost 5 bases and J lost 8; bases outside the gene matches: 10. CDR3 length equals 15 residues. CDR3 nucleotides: TGTGCCAGCAGTTACGGGACAGGGGGCATAAACAAGCAGTACTTC. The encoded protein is CASSYGTGGINKQYF.

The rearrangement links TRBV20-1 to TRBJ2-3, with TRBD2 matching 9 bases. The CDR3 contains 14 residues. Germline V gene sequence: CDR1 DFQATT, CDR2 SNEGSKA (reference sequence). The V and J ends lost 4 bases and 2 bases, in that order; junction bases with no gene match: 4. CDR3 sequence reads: CSAKRLADTDTQYF. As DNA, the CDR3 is TGCAGTGCTAAACGACTAGCGGACACAGATACGCAGTATTTT.

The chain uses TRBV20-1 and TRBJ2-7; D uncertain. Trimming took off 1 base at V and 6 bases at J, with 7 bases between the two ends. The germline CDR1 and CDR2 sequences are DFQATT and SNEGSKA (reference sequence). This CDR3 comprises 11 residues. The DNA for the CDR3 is TGCAGTGCTAGAGCCCAAGGCGAGCAGTACTTC. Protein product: CSARAQGEQYF.

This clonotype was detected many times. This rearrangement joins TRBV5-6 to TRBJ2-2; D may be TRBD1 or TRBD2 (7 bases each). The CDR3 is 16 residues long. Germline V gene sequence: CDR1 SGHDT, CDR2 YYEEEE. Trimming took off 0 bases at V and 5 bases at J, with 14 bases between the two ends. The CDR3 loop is CASSLAGGARTGELFF. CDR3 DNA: TGTGCCAGCAGCTTGGCAGGGGGGGCGCGGACCGGGGAGCTGTTTTTT.

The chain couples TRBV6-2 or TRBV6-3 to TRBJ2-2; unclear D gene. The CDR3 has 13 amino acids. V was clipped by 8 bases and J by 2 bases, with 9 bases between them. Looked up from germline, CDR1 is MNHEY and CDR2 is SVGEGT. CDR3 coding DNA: TGTGCCAGCGGTGCGACCAACACCGGGGAGCTGTTTTTT. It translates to CASGATNTGELFF.

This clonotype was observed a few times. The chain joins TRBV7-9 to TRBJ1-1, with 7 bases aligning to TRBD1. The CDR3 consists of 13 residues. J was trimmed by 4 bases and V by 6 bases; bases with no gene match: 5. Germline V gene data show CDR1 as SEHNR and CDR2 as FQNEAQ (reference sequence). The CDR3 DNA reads TGTGCCAGCAGTCCCCAGGGGGTCACTGAAGCTTTCTTT. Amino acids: CASSPQGVTEAFF.

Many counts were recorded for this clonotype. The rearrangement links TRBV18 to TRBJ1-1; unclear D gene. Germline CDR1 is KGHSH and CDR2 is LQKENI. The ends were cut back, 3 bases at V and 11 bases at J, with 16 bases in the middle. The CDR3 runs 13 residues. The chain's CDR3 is CASSPWTNERAFF. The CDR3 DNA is TGTGCCAGCTCACCGTGGACCAACGAGAGGGCTTTCTTT.

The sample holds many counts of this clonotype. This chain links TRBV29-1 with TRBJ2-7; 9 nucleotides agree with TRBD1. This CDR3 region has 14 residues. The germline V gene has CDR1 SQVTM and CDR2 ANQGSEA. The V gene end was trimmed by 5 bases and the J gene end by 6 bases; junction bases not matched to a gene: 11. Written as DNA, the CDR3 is TGCAGCGTTCAACTCGGGACAGGGATGTTCGAGCAGTACTTC. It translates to CSVQLGTGMFEQYF.

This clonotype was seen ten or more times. CDR3 sequence: CASRLRDSPSYEQYF. The CDR3 DNA is TGTGCCAGCAGGCTCCGGGACAGCCCTTCCTACGAGCAGTACTTC. The rearrangement links TRBV7-8 to TRBJ2-7; 7 bases fit TRBD1. V was clipped by 6 bases and J by 1 base; unmatched bases: 9. The CDR3 runs to 15 residues. CDR1 and CDR2 from the germline V gene are SGHVS and FQNEAQ.

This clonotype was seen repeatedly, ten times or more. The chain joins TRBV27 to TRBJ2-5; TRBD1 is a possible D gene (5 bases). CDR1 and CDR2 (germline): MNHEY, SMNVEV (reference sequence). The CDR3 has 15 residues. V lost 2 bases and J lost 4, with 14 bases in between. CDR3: CASSLSQGYLETQYF. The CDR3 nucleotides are TGTGCCAGCAGTTTAAGTCAGGGTTATCTAGAGACCCAGTACTTC.

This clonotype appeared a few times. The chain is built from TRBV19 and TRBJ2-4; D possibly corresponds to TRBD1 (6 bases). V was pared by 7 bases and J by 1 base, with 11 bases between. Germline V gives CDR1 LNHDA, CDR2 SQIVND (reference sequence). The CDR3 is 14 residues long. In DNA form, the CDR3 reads TGTGCCAGTAACAGGGACCCCGCCAAAAACATTCAGTACTTC. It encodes CASNRDPAKNIQYF.

The CDR3 protein is CASSRPQGQGAYEQYF. The DNA of the CDR3 is TGTGCCAGCTCCAGACCTCAGGGACAGGGGGCCTACGAGCAGTACTTC. The chain is built from TRBV18 and TRBJ2-7; 11 bases agree with TRBD1. This CDR3 is built from 16 residues. The germline V gene has CDR1 KGHSH and CDR2 LQKENI. Losses at the gene ends were 6 bases for V and 2 bases for J; bases not matched to a gene: 9.

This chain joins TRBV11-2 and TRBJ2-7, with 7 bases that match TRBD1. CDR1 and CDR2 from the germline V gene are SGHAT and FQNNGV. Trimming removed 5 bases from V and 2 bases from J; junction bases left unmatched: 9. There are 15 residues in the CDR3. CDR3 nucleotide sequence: TGTGCCAGCAGCACCGGACAGGCGCATACCTACGAGCAGTACTTC. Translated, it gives CASSTGQAHTYEQYF.

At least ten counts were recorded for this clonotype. In DNA, the CDR3 is TGCAGTGCTCTTCCAAGTCCAGGGGGCAATCAGCCCCAGCATTTT. It specifies CSALPSPGGNQPQHF. The chain combines TRBV20-1 with TRBJ1-5; TRBD1 is a possible D gene (6 bases). Germline assignment: CDR1 DFQATT and CDR2 SNEGSKA (reference sequence). Deletions cut 5 bases from V and 2 bases from J, with 16 bases between. The CDR3 spans 15 residues.

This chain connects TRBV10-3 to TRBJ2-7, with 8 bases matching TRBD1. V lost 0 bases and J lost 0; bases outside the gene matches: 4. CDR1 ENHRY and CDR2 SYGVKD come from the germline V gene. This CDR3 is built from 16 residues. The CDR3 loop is CAISESRDRLSYEQYF. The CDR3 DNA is TGTGCCATCAGTGAGTCTCGGGACAGGCTCTCCTACGAGCAGTACTTC.

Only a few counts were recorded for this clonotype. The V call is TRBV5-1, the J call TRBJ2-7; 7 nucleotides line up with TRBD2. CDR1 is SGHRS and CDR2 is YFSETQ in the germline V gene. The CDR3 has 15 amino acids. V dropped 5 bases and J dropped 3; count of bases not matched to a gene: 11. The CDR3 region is CASRSSPGRFYEQYF. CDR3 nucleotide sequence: TGCGCCAGCAGGAGTAGTCCCGGGAGGTTCTACGAGCAGTACTTC.

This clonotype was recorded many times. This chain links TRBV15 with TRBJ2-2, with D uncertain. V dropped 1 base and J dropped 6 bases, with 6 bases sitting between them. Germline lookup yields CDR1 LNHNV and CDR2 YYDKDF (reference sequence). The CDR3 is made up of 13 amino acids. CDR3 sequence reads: CATSRARAGELFF. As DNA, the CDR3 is TGTGCCACCAGCAGAGCGAGAGCCGGGGAGCTGTTTTTT.

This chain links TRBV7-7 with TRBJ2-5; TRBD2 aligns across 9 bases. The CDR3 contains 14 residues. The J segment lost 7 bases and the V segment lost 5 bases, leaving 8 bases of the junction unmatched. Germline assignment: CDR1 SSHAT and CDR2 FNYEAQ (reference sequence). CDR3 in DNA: TGTGCCAGCAGCGACAGCGGGGGGAGGGGGACCCAGTACTTC. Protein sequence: CASSDSGGRGTQYF. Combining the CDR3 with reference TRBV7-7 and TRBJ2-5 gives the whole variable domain GAGVSQSPRYKVTKRGQDVTLRCDPISSHATLYWYQQALGQGPEFLTYFNYEAQPDKSGLPSDRFSAERPEGSISTLTIQRTEQRDSAMYRCASSDSGGRGTQYFGPGTRLLVL.

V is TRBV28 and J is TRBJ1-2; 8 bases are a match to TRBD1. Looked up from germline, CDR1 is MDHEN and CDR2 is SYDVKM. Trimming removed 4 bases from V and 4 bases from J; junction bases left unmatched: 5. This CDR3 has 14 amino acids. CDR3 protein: CASSSGTGFYGYTF. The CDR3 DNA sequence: TGTGCCAGCAGTTCCGGGACAGGCTTCTATGGCTACACCTTC.